This T cell receptor beta chain originates from a study of cytomegalovirus exposure and HLA in healthy donors. The CDR3 runs to 12 residues. CDR1 is KGHSH, CDR2 LQKENI, per germline. At sampling all donors were nominally healthy, likely with unrecorded immune exposures. In the PCR, 60 Vbeta and 13 Jbeta primers were used. Using immunoSEQ multiplex PCR, the repertoire was profiled, and TCRdb retains in-frame clones only, with some absent. This table holds 150,000 to 200,000 clones, roughly 80% found once. The sequence came from a woman aged 25 to 39 in good health and CMV-seropositive. The sequenced sample consisted of PBMCs. V usage is TRBV18 and J usage is TRBJ2-5; unclear D gene. The better agreement between TRBJ2-7 and the DNA end casts doubt on the J call. CDR3 amino acids: CASSTRLYEQYF. For the CDR3, the DNA is TGTGCCAGCTCAACTCGACTCTACGAGCAGTACTTC.